What follows describes a single T cell receptor (beta chain). The antigen is unknown. Other DNA sequences of this sample code for an identical CDR3. The CDR3 loop spans 14 amino acids. V was clipped by 5 bases and J by 2 bases; unmatched bases: 2. The germline CDR1 and CDR2 sequences are SGHTA and FQGNSA. This entry is derived from a study of CD8+ T cells in alopecia areata. Whole-study context: Among treated patients, oral tofacitinib was administered at 5 to 10 mg twice daily. Study-level results: Because of a solitary nonresponder, the connection of baseline CD8+ expansion to response stays uncertain. Scalp lesions, especially in alopecia totalis/universalis, had higher clonality than normal scalp. Treatment with tofacitinib significantly lowered scalp clonality and reduced expanded CD8+ clones among the top 100.

RNA extraction and reverse transcription yielded cDNA as sequencing template. The method was immunoSEQ multiplex PCR; TCRdb's version includes in-frame clones alone and lacks a portion of them. The data contain 6,000 or so clones, around 62% of them singletons. Treatment: oral pan-JAK inhibitor, 5-10 mg twice daily. Sampling of alopecia areata patients yielded lesional scalp punch biopsies as well as peripheral blood. This chain connects TRBV7-2 to TRBJ2-3; TRBD2 aligns across 9 bases. The sequencing used skin, collected around week 30, from a patient treated with tofacitinib. The clonotype originates from a human donor with alopecia areata. The DNA for the CDR3 is TGTGCCAGCAGCCCGGGACTAGCCACAGATACGCAGTATTTT. Translation gives CASSPGLATDTQYF.